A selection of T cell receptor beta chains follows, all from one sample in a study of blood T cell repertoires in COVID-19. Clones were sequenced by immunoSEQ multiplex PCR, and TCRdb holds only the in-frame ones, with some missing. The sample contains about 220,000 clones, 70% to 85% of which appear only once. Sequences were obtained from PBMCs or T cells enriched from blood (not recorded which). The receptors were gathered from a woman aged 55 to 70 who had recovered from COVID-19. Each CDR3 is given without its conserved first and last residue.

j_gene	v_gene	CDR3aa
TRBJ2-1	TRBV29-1	SVEGTGGVYNEQF
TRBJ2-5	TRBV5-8	ASREGAETQY
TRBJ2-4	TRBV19	ASSLRGTGKNIQY
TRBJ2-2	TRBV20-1	SASRRLPPSGELF
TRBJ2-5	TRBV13	ASSLDRLQETQY
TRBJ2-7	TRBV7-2	ASSPSSPPGQY
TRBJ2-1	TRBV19	ASSIGQGSNEQF
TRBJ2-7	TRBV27	ASSRLDFYEQY
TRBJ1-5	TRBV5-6	ASSLRTGGAGRNQPQH
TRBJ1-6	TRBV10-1	ASSVGGNSPLH
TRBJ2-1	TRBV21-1	ASSKGQGAGNEQF
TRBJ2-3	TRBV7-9	ASSRTSGTDTQY
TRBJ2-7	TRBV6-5	ASRRAGTYEQY
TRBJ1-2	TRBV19	ASSTGTGYGYT
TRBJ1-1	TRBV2	ASSSGTGVSEAF
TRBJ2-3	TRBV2	ASSPPSGSGDTDTQY
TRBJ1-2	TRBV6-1	ASSKGTGDFNYGYT